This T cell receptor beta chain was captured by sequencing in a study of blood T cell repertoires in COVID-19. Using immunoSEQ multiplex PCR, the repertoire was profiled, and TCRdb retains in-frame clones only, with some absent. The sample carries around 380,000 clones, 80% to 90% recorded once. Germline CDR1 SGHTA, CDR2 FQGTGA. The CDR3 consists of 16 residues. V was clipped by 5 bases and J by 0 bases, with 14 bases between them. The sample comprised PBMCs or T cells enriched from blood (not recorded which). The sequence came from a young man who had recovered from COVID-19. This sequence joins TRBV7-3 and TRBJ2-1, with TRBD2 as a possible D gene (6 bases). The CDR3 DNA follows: TGTGCCAGCAGCGCTTCGGGACTCAGCTCCTACAATGAGCAGTTCTTC. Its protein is CASSASGLSSYNEQFF. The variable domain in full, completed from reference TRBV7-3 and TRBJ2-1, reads GAGVSQTPSNKVTEKGKYVELRCDPISGHTALYWYRQSLGQGPEFLIYFQGTGAADDSGLPNDRFFAVRPEGSVSTLKIQRTERGDSAVYLCASSASGLSSYNEQFFGPGTRLTVL.